This TCR beta chain originates from a study of blood T cell repertoires in COVID-19. Data came from immunoSEQ multiplex PCR; TCRdb stores just in-frame clones and leaves some out. The sample consists of a few hundred thousand clones, 85% of them appearing once. The CDR3 spans 15 residues. Germline V lookup: CDR1 LNHDA, CDR2 SQIVND (reference sequence). V was pared by 10 bases and J by 0 bases, with 12 bases of the junction left unmatched. This clone was counted once. The rearrangement links TRBV19 to TRBJ2-7; 7 bases match TRBD2. This sequence originates from a man aged 50 or older with active or convalescent COVID-19. The sample consisted of peripheral blood. This chain's CDR3 is CATTPSGMSSYEQYF. The DNA for the CDR3 is TGTGCCACTACTCCCAGCGGGATGAGCTCCTACGAGCAGTACTTC.